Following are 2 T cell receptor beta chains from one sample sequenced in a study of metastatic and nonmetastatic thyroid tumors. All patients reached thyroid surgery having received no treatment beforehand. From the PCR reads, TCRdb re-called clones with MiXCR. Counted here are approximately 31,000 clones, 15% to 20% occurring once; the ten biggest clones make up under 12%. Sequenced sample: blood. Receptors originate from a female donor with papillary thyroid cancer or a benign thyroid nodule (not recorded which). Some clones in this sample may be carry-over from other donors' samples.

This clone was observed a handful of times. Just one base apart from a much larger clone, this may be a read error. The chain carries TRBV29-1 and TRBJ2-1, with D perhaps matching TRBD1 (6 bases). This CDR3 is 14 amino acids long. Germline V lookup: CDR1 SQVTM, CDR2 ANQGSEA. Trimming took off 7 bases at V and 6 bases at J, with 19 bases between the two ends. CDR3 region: CSASEAGVRNEQFF. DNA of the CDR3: TGCAGCGCGTCTGAGGCAGGGGTCCGCAATGAGCAGTTCTTC.

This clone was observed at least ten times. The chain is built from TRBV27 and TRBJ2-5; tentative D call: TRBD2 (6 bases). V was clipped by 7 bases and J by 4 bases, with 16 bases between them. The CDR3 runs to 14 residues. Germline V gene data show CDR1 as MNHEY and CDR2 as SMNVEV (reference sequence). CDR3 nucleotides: TGTGCCAGCAAACAAGCGGGTATACGAGAGACCCAGTACTTC. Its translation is CASKQAGIRETQYF.